This is a list of T cell receptor beta chains from one sample in a study of cytomegalovirus exposure and HLA in healthy donors. Some clones are missing from TCRdb's copy, which holds only in-frame ones; the method was immunoSEQ multiplex PCR. The repertoire holds under 90,000 clones, with about 80% as singletons. The sequenced sample was PBMCs. These receptors all stem from a man in his fifties in good health and CMV-seropositive. Both conserved end residues are part of each CDR3. D genes are given only for firm matches. Size is omitted from some rows. Given values are once, few, many or a class for expanded clones.

abundance: NA; v_gene: TRBV7-9; d_gene: NA; len: 16; j_gene: TRBJ1-3; CDR3nt: TGTTCCAGCAGCTTAATCGTCCGGAGCTCTGGAAACACCATATATTTT; CDR3aa: CSSSLIVRSSGNTIYF
abundance: NA; v_gene: TRBV4-1; d_gene: NA; len: 15; j_gene: TRBJ2-7; CDR3nt: TGCGCCAGCAGCCAAGAACCAGGGGAGAGCTACGAGCAGTACTTC; CDR3aa: CASSQEPGESYEQYF
abundance: few; v_gene: TRBV11-3; d_gene: NA; len: 12; j_gene: TRBJ2-4; CDR3nt: TGTGCCAGCAGCCTAGCCAAAAACATTCAGTACTTC; CDR3aa: CASSLAKNIQYF
abundance: NA; v_gene: TRBV19; d_gene: TRBD1; len: 14; j_gene: TRBJ1-5; CDR3nt: TGTGCCAGTAGTATTGGGACAGGCGGGGGGCCCCAGCATTTT; CDR3aa: CASSIGTGGGPQHF
abundance: NA; v_gene: TRBV6-5; d_gene: NA; len: 14; j_gene: TRBJ1-2; CDR3nt: TGTGCCAGCAGTTACTCGAGAGATAACTATGGCTACACCTTC; CDR3aa: CASSYSRDNYGYTF
abundance: few; v_gene: TRBV7-9; d_gene: NA; len: 16; j_gene: TRBJ2-1; CDR3nt: TGTGCCAGCAGCCGGAGACAGCTAGGGTCAAGCAATGAGCAGTTCTTC; CDR3aa: CASSRRQLGSSNEQFF
abundance: NA; v_gene: TRBV11-3; d_gene: TRBD1; len: 13; j_gene: TRBJ2-1; CDR3nt: TGTGCCAGCAATCGACAGGGCGGAGGTGAGCAGTTCTTC; CDR3aa: CASNRQGGGEQFF
abundance: NA; v_gene: TRBV4-3; d_gene: NA; len: 15; j_gene: TRBJ2-7; CDR3nt: TGCGCCAGCAGCCAAGATTGGCCTGGGGCTTACGAGCAGTACTTC; CDR3aa: CASSQDWPGAYEQYF
abundance: NA; v_gene: TRBV5-1; d_gene: NA; len: 14; j_gene: TRBJ1-1; CDR3nt: TGCGCCAGCAGCTTGGATCGCGGTGGCACTGAAGCTTTCTTT; CDR3aa: CASSLDRGGTEAFF
abundance: NA; v_gene: TRBV29-1; d_gene: TRBD1; len: 13; j_gene: TRBJ1-2; CDR3nt: TGCAGCGTTGTACAAGGGGGCGTCTACGGCTACACCTTC; CDR3aa: CSVVQGGVYGYTF
abundance: NA; v_gene: TRBV14; d_gene: NA; len: 16; j_gene: TRBJ2-6; CDR3nt: TGTGCCAGCAGCCAAGTGGTCAGCTCTGGGGCCAACGGCCTGACTTTC; CDR3aa: CASSQVVSSGANGLTF
abundance: NA; v_gene: TRBV7-8; d_gene: TRBD2; len: 15; j_gene: TRBJ2-3; CDR3nt: TGTGCCAGCAGCTTAGAACTAGCGAGCACAGATACGCAGTATTTT; CDR3aa: CASSLELASTDTQYF
abundance: NA; v_gene: TRBV6-4; d_gene: TRBD2; len: 16; j_gene: TRBJ2-3; CDR3nt: TGTGCCAGCAGTCTCTCCGGGACTAGCGGAACAGATACGCAGTATTTT; CDR3aa: CASSLSGTSGTDTQYF
abundance: once; v_gene: TRBV9; d_gene: NA; len: 15; j_gene: TRBJ2-3; CDR3nt: TGTGCCAGCAGCCCCGGACAGTTAGTCACAGATACGCAGTATTTT; CDR3aa: CASSPGQLVTDTQYF
abundance: NA; v_gene: TRBV5-1; d_gene: NA; len: 15; j_gene: TRBJ1-4; CDR3nt: TGCGCCAGCCGCTTGGGGCCGGGAACTAATGAAAAACTGTTTTTT; CDR3aa: CASRLGPGTNEKLFF
abundance: NA; v_gene: TRBV11-3; d_gene: NA; len: 15; j_gene: TRBJ2-1; CDR3nt: TGTGCCAGCAGCTTAGTATGGGACTGGAACAATGAGCAGTTCTTC; CDR3aa: CASSLVWDWNNEQFF
abundance: NA; v_gene: TRBV5-8; d_gene: TRBD1; len: 15; j_gene: TRBJ1-4; CDR3nt: TGTGCCAGCAGTTGGACAGGGGGATTTAATGAAAAACTGTTTTTT; CDR3aa: CASSWTGGFNEKLFF
abundance: NA; v_gene: TRBV21-1; d_gene: NA; len: 17; j_gene: TRBJ2-5; CDR3nt: TGTGCCAGCAGCATTACCCCGGGACACCATTGTCTGGAGACCCAGTACTTC; CDR3aa: CASSITPGHHCLETQYF
abundance: NA; v_gene: TRBV7-2; d_gene: TRBD2; len: 15; j_gene: TRBJ2-1; CDR3nt: TGTGCCAGCAGCTTAGTTAGGGCGGGAGGTGGTGAGCAGTTCTTC; CDR3aa: CASSLVRAGGGEQFF
abundance: NA; v_gene: TRBV6-6; d_gene: NA; len: 15; j_gene: TRBJ2-7; CDR3nt: TGTGCCAGCAGTTACAGGTCAGGGCACTCCTACGAGCAGTACTTC; CDR3aa: CASSYRSGHSYEQYF
abundance: NA; v_gene: TRBV9; d_gene: NA; len: 14; j_gene: TRBJ2-1; CDR3nt: TGTGCCAGCAGCGTAGTCGGTAGCGGCAATGAGCAGTTCTTC; CDR3aa: CASSVVGSGNEQFF
abundance: NA; v_gene: TRBV13; d_gene: TRBD2; len: 16; j_gene: TRBJ2-3; CDR3nt: TGTGCCAGCAGCTCCGGGACTAGCGGGATTGGAGATACGCAGTATTTT; CDR3aa: CASSSGTSGIGDTQYF
abundance: NA; v_gene: TRBV27; d_gene: NA; len: 13; j_gene: TRBJ1-1; CDR3nt: TGTGCCAGCAGTTTTGGTGTGGAGACTGAAGCTTTCTTT; CDR3aa: CASSFGVETEAFF
abundance: NA; v_gene: TRBV5-1; d_gene: NA; len: 12; j_gene: TRBJ2-1; CDR3nt: TGCGCCAGCAGCCGAGGGGGGGATGAGCAGTTCTTC; CDR3aa: CASSRGGDEQFF
abundance: NA; v_gene: TRBV6-5; d_gene: NA; len: 13; j_gene: TRBJ1-2; CDR3nt: TGTGCCAGCAGCCACAGGGATAGCTATGGCTACACCTTC; CDR3aa: CASSHRDSYGYTF
abundance: NA; v_gene: TRBV5-1; d_gene: NA; len: 14; j_gene: TRBJ1-6; CDR3nt: TGCGCCAGCAGCCCCGGGACAAATAATTCACCCCTCCACTTT; CDR3aa: CASSPGTNNSPLHF
abundance: NA; v_gene: TRBV10-1; d_gene: TRBD2; len: 14; j_gene: TRBJ2-1; CDR3nt: TGCGCCAGCAGTGAGGCCCTAGCGGTCAATGAGCAGTTCTTC; CDR3aa: CASSEALAVNEQFF
abundance: NA; v_gene: TRBV11-3; d_gene: TRBD2; len: 16; j_gene: TRBJ2-1; CDR3nt: TGTGCCAGCAGCTTAGATCTCAGTCTAGCGGACAATGAGCAGTTCTTC; CDR3aa: CASSLDLSLADNEQFF
abundance: NA; v_gene: TRBV19; d_gene: TRBD1; len: 14; j_gene: TRBJ1-4; CDR3nt: TGTGCCAGCTCAGGGGGAGCAACTAATGAAAAACTGTTTTTT; CDR3aa: CASSGGATNEKLFF
abundance: NA; v_gene: TRBV29-1; d_gene: NA; len: 14; j_gene: TRBJ2-3; CDR3nt: TGCAGCGTTCGATCAGGAGGACGAGGGGATACGCAGTATTTT; CDR3aa: CSVRSGGRGDTQYF
abundance: NA; v_gene: TRBV15; d_gene: NA; len: 12; j_gene: TRBJ2-5; CDR3nt: TGTGCCACCAGCAGAGGAGTGGAGACCCAGTACTTC; CDR3aa: CATSRGVETQYF
abundance: NA; v_gene: TRBV5-4; d_gene: TRBD2; len: 18; j_gene: TRBJ2-5; CDR3nt: TGTGCCAGCAGCCGGGGGACTAGCGGGAGGGCCTCCCAAGAGACCCAGTACTTC; CDR3aa: CASSRGTSGRASQETQYF
abundance: NA; v_gene: TRBV4-1; d_gene: NA; len: 15; j_gene: TRBJ2-1; CDR3nt: TGCGCCAGCACCCTAGCGACGAGCTCCTACAATGAGCAGTTCTTC; CDR3aa: CASTLATSSYNEQFF
abundance: NA; v_gene: TRBV11-1; d_gene: TRBD2; len: 15; j_gene: TRBJ2-5; CDR3nt: TGTGCCAGCAGCTCCGGACTAGCGGGAGTTGAGACCCAGTACTTC; CDR3aa: CASSSGLAGVETQYF
abundance: NA; v_gene: TRBV6-5; d_gene: NA; len: 14; j_gene: TRBJ1-2; CDR3nt: TGTGCCAGCAGTTACTATCGAGGGGGCTATGGCTACACCTTC; CDR3aa: CASSYYRGGYGYTF
abundance: NA; v_gene: TRBV18; d_gene: NA; len: 14; j_gene: TRBJ2-7; CDR3nt: TGTGCCAGCTCACCCACCGGACAGTCCTACGAGCAGTACTTC; CDR3aa: CASSPTGQSYEQYF
abundance: NA; v_gene: TRBV30; d_gene: TRBD1; len: 15; j_gene: TRBJ1-5; CDR3nt: TGTGCCTGGAGTGGAACCGGGACAGGGAACCAGCCCCAGCATTTT; CDR3aa: CAWSGTGTGNQPQHF
abundance: once; v_gene: TRBV14; d_gene: NA; len: 14; j_gene: TRBJ1-4; CDR3nt: TGTGCCAGCAGCCCGGGACTTGGAGGTGAAAAACTGTTTTTT; CDR3aa: CASSPGLGGEKLFF
abundance: NA; v_gene: TRBV5-1; d_gene: NA; len: 15; j_gene: TRBJ1-3; CDR3nt: TGCGCCAGCAGCTTGGCAGGGGCCGGTGGAAACACCATATATTTT; CDR3aa: CASSLAGAGGNTIYF
abundance: NA; v_gene: TRBV9; d_gene: TRBD2; len: 15; j_gene: TRBJ2-1; CDR3nt: TGTGCCAGCAGCTTAACTGGGGAGGGCTACAATGAGCAGTTCTTC; CDR3aa: CASSLTGEGYNEQFF
abundance: NA; v_gene: TRBV5-1; d_gene: NA; len: 14; j_gene: TRBJ2-1; CDR3nt: TGCGCCAGCAGCGGTGGACAGTCCTACAATGAGCAGTTCTTC; CDR3aa: CASSGGQSYNEQFF
abundance: few; v_gene: TRBV7-9; d_gene: TRBD1; len: 15; j_gene: TRBJ1-4; CDR3nt: TGTGCCAGCAGCTCCACACGGGGACAGACCGAAAAACTGTTTTTT; CDR3aa: CASSSTRGQTEKLFF
abundance: NA; v_gene: TRBV5-6; d_gene: NA; len: 13; j_gene: TRBJ2-1; CDR3nt: TGTGCCAGCAGCTTGGTTGTAGCAAATGAGCAGTTCTTC; CDR3aa: CASSLVVANEQFF
abundance: once; v_gene: TRBV4-3; d_gene: TRBD2; len: 20; j_gene: TRBJ2-3; CDR3nt: TGCGCCAGCAGCCGCAATGTGGTGACTAGCGGGGCCCTTCGCACAGATACGCAGTATTTT; CDR3aa: CASSRNVVTSGALRTDTQYF
abundance: NA; v_gene: TRBV11-3; d_gene: NA; len: 15; j_gene: TRBJ2-5; CDR3nt: TGTGCCAGCAGCCCCGGGGTTAAGGGCCAAGAGACCCAGTACTTC; CDR3aa: CASSPGVKGQETQYF
abundance: NA; v_gene: TRBV30; d_gene: TRBD1; len: 16; j_gene: TRBJ1-2; CDR3nt: TGTGCCTGGAACAGGGGGGGGGACACTACTTCGAGGGGCTACACCTTC; CDR3aa: CAWNRGGDTTSRGYTF
abundance: NA; v_gene: TRBV7-3; d_gene: NA; len: 13; j_gene: TRBJ1-1; CDR3nt: TGTGCCAGCAGCCAGACAGTGAACACTGAAGCTTTCTTT; CDR3aa: CASSQTVNTEAFF
abundance: NA; v_gene: TRBV4-1; d_gene: NA; len: 14; j_gene: TRBJ2-5; CDR3nt: TGCGCCAGCAGCCAAGACGTCATTTTGTCAGGGCAGTACTTC; CDR3aa: CASSQDVILSGQYF
abundance: NA; v_gene: TRBV5-1; d_gene: NA; len: 13; j_gene: TRBJ2-5; CDR3nt: TGCGCCAGCAAGACAGTGGGGCAAGAGACCCAGTACTTC; CDR3aa: CASKTVGQETQYF
abundance: NA; v_gene: TRBV6-4; d_gene: NA; len: 14; j_gene: TRBJ2-3; CDR3nt: TGTGCCAGCAGTGCAGGCGGGAGCACAGATACGCAGTATTTT; CDR3aa: CASSAGGSTDTQYF
abundance: NA; v_gene: TRBV27; d_gene: NA; len: 15; j_gene: TRBJ2-7; CDR3nt: TGTGCCAGCAGCCCGTTATGGTCGGCAGGGCCCGAGCAGTACTTC; CDR3aa: CASSPLWSAGPEQYF
abundance: NA; v_gene: TRBV6-5; d_gene: TRBD2; len: 14; j_gene: TRBJ2-2; CDR3nt: TGTGCCAGCAGCTGGACTAGCGGGGCCGGGGAGCTGTTTTTT; CDR3aa: CASSWTSGAGELFF
abundance: NA; v_gene: TRBV7-6; d_gene: TRBD2; len: 18; j_gene: TRBJ2-1; CDR3nt: TGTGCCAGCAGCTTAATCAGTTCGGGACTAGTGATATACAATGAGCAGTTCTTC; CDR3aa: CASSLISSGLVIYNEQFF